This is a list of T cell receptor beta chains from one sample in a study of T-cell reconstitution after alpha-beta-depleted transplantation in children. In TCRdb, the PCR reads were re-called with MiXCR into one record per CDR3 protein. This table holds 610,000 or so distinct CDR3 sequences, 25% to 30% found once. The sample in question was PBMCs, obtained before TCRalphabeta/CD19-depleted stem cell transplant. The receptors derive from a boy under two years old with Wiskott-Aldrich syndrome, due to receive a stem cell transplant. CDR3s include the opening cysteine and the closing phenylalanine or tryptophan. A D gene is named only where the DNA matches it firmly. A clone size is listed for some rows: how often the clone was seen (once, few, many), or a class if it is expanded.

TRBD1,few,TRBV5-1,TRBJ2-1,CASSFRDSEHDEQFF,TGCGCCAGCAGCTTCCGGGACAGCGAGCATGATGAGCAGTTCTTC
-,few,TRBV20-1,TRBJ1-6,CSALSTANSPLHF,TGCAGTGCACTTAGTACGGCGAATTCACCCCTCCACTTT
-,-,TRBV20-1,TRBJ2-1,CSARDFNGANEQFF,TGCAGTGCTAGAGACTTTAATGGGGCCAATGAGCAGTTCTTC
TRBD2,once,TRBV9,TRBJ2-1,CASSGVAGVDEQFF,TGTGCCAGCAGCGGGGTAGCGGGAGTGGATGAGCAGTTCTTC
-,-,TRBV18,TRBJ2-3,CSSSPPGASTDTQYF,TGTTCCAGCTCACCACCGGGAGCGAGCACAGATACGCAGTATTTT
-,few,TRBV5-1,TRBJ1-1,CASSLVRGGLGGRDTEAFF,TGCGCCAGCAGCTTGGTGCGGGGCGGGCTTGGTGGGAGAGACACTGAAGCTTTCTTT
-,few,TRBV11-2,TRBJ2-7,CASSLVSGARPYEQYF,TGTGCCAGCAGCTTAGTGTCCGGCGCCCGCCCTTACGAGCAGTACTTC
TRBD2,-,TRBV5-1,TRBJ2-7,CASSLDGLGLAPYEQYF,TGCGCCAGCAGCTTGGACGGACTGGGACTAGCGCCCTACGAGCAGTACTTC
TRBD1,few,TRBV27,TRBJ2-5,CASSHTGGQETQYF,TGTGCCAGCAGTCACACAGGGGGCCAAGAGACCCAGTACTTC
TRBD2,once,TRBV11-2,TRBJ2-7,CASSVSGLKAYEQYF,TGTGCCAGCAGCGTATCGGGACTAAAGGCCTACGAGCAGTACTTC
-,few,TRBV29-1,TRBJ2-1,CSVGTLQNFVEQFF,TGCAGCGTCGGGACACTCCAAAACTTTGTTGAGCAGTTCTTC
-,many,TRBV12-3/TRBV12-4,TRBJ1-5,CASSLAGGSNQPQHF,TGCGCCAGCAGCTTGGCGGGCGGCAGCAATCAGCCCCAGCATTTT
TRBD1,-,TRBV11-1,TRBJ1-3,CASSLRTGQHPTGNTIYF,TGTGCCAGCAGCTTGAGGACAGGTCAACATCCTACTGGAAACACCATATATTTT
-,-,TRBV15,TRBJ2-7,CATSRGIKYEQYF,TGTGCCACCAGCAGAGGCATAAAATACGAGCAGTACTTC
-,-,TRBV7-9,TRBJ1-2,CASSSRRDGYTF,TGTGCCAGCAGCTCCCGGCGGGATGGCTACACCTTC
TRBD2,-,TRBV29-1,TRBJ2-1,CSTRGGEEQFF,TGCAGCACGCGCGGGGGTGAGGAGCAGTTCTTC
-,few,TRBV10-3,TRBJ1-2,CAISPREGVEYGYTF,TGTGCCATCAGCCCTCGAGAGGGGGTTGAGTATGGCTACACCTTC
-,few,TRBV5-1,TRBJ2-7,CASSLLSGAPPEQYF,TGCGCCAGCAGCCTCCTTTCAGGGGCGCCTCCTGAGCAGTACTTC
TRBD2,few,TRBV20-1,TRBJ2-3,CSATPRGGGTDTQYF,TGCAGTGCTACCCCGCGTGGGGGGGGCACAGATACGCAGTATTTT
-,few,TRBV5-6,TRBJ2-7,CASSPLGLARPYEQYF,TGTGCCAGCAGCCCCCTGGGGCTAGCGCGACCCTACGAGCAGTACTTC
TRBD2,few,TRBV6-5,TRBJ2-1,CASSYSILAGDNEQFF,TGTGCCAGCAGTTACTCGATACTAGCGGGAGACAATGAGCAGTTCTTC
TRBD2,-,TRBV2,TRBJ2-2,CASSERTSGAGGELFF,TGTGCCAGCAGCGAACGGACTAGCGGGGCCGGCGGGGAGCTGTTTTTT
-,-,TRBV5-1,TRBJ2-5,CASRGWARQETQYF,TGCGCCAGCAGGGGATGGGCTAGGCAAGAGACCCAGTACTTC
TRBD1,-,TRBV29-1,TRBJ2-2,CSAYDWDRGTAELFF,TGCAGCGCTTATGATTGGGACAGGGGAACAGCGGAGCTGTTTTTT
-,few,TRBV20-1,TRBJ2-5,CSALHNQETQYF,TGCAGTGCTTTACACAACCAAGAGACCCAGTACTTC
TRBD1,-,TRBV20-1,TRBJ2-1,CSVDRDRGMNEQFF,TGCAGTGTTGACCGGGACAGGGGGATGAATGAGCAGTTCTTC
-,-,TRBV6-5,TRBJ2-7,CASSYSVQGPYEQYF,TGTGCCAGCAGTTACTCGGTGCAGGGACCCTACGAGCAGTACTTC
TRBD2,once,TRBV2,TRBJ2-1,CASRTSGLVDEQFF,TGTGCCAGCAGGACTAGCGGATTAGTGGATGAGCAGTTCTTC
-,-,TRBV5-5,TRBJ2-1,CASSLGPRADEQFF,TGTGCCAGCAGCTTGGGGCCCAGGGCAGATGAGCAGTTCTTC
TRBD1,-,TRBV5-1,TRBJ2-5,CASSTGWTGRETQYF,TGCGCCAGCAGCACGGGCTGGACAGGGCGGGAGACCCAGTACTTC
-,-,TRBV12-3/TRBV12-4,TRBJ1-1,CASSRLDTEAFF,TGTGCCAGCAGCAGGTTGGATACTGAAGCTTTCTTT
-,-,TRBV6-1,TRBJ1-3,CASRKGGTGNTIYF,TGTGCCAGCCGAAAGGGGGGAACTGGAAACACCATATATTTT
TRBD1,-,TRBV4-2,TRBJ1-1,CASSHQQGVRAEAFF,TGTGCCAGCAGCCATCAACAGGGGGTGAGAGCTGAAGCTTTCTTT
-,-,TRBV5-6,TRBJ2-5,CASSLYPSRETQYF,TGTGCCAGCAGCTTGTATCCGTCTCGAGAGACCCAGTACTTC
-,few,TRBV7-9,TRBJ2-7,CASSPHVGEQYF,TGTGCCAGCAGCCCCCACGTCGGCGAGCAGTACTTC
-,-,TRBV3-1,TRBJ2-5,CASSRGIQETQYF,TGTGCCAGCAGCCGGGGGATCCAAGAGACCCAGTACTTC
-,-,TRBV20-1,TRBJ2-7,CSARASEYEQYF,TGCAGTGCTCGCGCTAGCGAGTACGAGCAGTACTTC
TRBD1,-,TRBV5-1,TRBJ2-2,CASSPGTENTGELFF,TGCGCCAGCAGCCCCGGGACAGAGAACACCGGGGAGCTGTTTTTT
TRBD1,-,TRBV20-1,TRBJ2-7,CSAKPVRGMYEQYF,TGCAGTGCCAAGCCGGTCAGGGGGATGTACGAGCAGTACTTC
TRBD2,-,TRBV5-1,TRBJ2-1,CASSVLAGDNEQFF,TGCGCCAGCAGCGTACTAGCGGGAGACAATGAGCAGTTCTTC
TRBD1,-,TRBV19,TRBJ1-1,CASSSRDRPNTEAFF,TGTGCCAGTAGTTCCCGGGACAGACCGAACACTGAAGCTTTCTTT
-,many,TRBV12-3/TRBV12-4,TRBJ2-7,CASRGRERYEQYF,TGTGCCAGCAGGGGCAGGGAGAGGTACGAGCAGTACTTC
TRBD1,few,TRBV6-1,TRBJ2-1,CASSKRRDRSSEQFF,TGTGCCAGCAGTAAGCGACGGGACAGGTCGAGTGAGCAGTTCTTC
-,-,TRBV12-3/TRBV12-4,TRBJ2-2,CASSRSRNTGELFF,TGTGCCAGCAGCCGCTCTAGGAACACCGGGGAGCTGTTTTTT
-,-,TRBV24-1,TRBJ1-1,CATSDEAGAEQVEAFF,TGTGCCACCAGTGATGAGGCAGGGGCCGAACAGGTTGAAGCTTTCTTT
-,-,TRBV2,TRBJ2-5,CASSKSVRVGETQYF,TGTGCCAGCAGCAAAAGCGTCCGGGTGGGAGAGACCCAGTACTTC
TRBD2,-,TRBV9,TRBJ2-5,CASSVTPGLALETQYF,TGTGCCAGCAGCGTAACTCCGGGACTAGCATTGGAGACCCAGTACTTC
-,once,TRBV27,TRBJ2-1,CASNQGNEQFF,TGTGCCAGCAACCAGGGGAATGAGCAGTTCTTC
TRBD1,few,TRBV15,TRBJ2-5,CATSRVPLGQEGTQYF,TGTGCCACCAGCAGAGTTCCCTTGGGACAGGAGGGGACCCAGTACTTC
-,-,TRBV5-1,TRBJ2-7,CASSFRSTVPYEQYF,TGCGCCAGCAGCTTTAGGTCGACAGTCCCCTACGAGCAGTACTTC
-,-,TRBV28,TRBJ2-3,CASSLSGLSTDTQYF,TGTGCCAGCAGCCTATCGGGACTCAGCACAGATACGCAGTATTTT
TRBD2,-,TRBV6-5,TRBJ2-6,CASSYSRAGSSGANVLTF,TGTGCCAGCAGTTACTCGCGAGCGGGGTCCTCTGGGGCCAACGTCCTGACTTTC
-,-,TRBV19,TRBJ2-1,CASSKGSVGVAVYNEQFF,TGTGCCAGTAGTAAAGGCTCCGTTGGGGTAGCGGTGTACAATGAGCAGTTCTTC
-,-,TRBV7-2,TRBJ2-7,CASSLVLGTYEQYF,TGTGCCAGCAGCTTAGTGCTCGGGACCTACGAGCAGTACTTC
TRBD1,-,TRBV10-3,TRBJ2-7,CAISEPGQGALWEQYF,TGTGCCATCAGTGAGCCTGGACAGGGGGCCCTCTGGGAGCAGTACTTC
-,few,TRBV12-3/TRBV12-4,TRBJ2-1,CASSLFGGTNEQFF,TGTGCCAGCAGTTTGTTCGGCGGGACAAATGAGCAGTTCTTC
-,few,TRBV13,TRBJ2-3,CASSHRYTDTQYF,TGTGCCAGCAGCCACAGGTACACAGATACGCAGTATTTT
TRBD2,-,TRBV29-1,TRBJ2-5,CSVKESASGPETQYF,TGCAGCGTGAAAGAGTCTGCTAGCGGCCCAGAGACCCAGTACTTC
TRBD1,-,TRBV12-3/TRBV12-4,TRBJ1-5,CASSQSDRGGNQPQHF,TGTGCCAGCAGCCAGAGCGACAGGGGAGGGAATCAGCCCCAGCATTTT